This TCR beta chain was obtained from a study of T cell changes during pregnancy in multiple sclerosis (dated by TCRdb to about 2019). Regarding the study in general: In women with multiple sclerosis, the researchers looked at how the T cell repertoire shifted as pregnancy progressed.

The cysteine opens and the phenylalanine closes a CDR3 of 12 amino acids. Just CDR3 DNA is preserved here, 36 bases in frame from base 1. The V end loses 11 bases and the J end loses 1 base, and a stretch of 11 bases separates them. The germline V gene (reference sequence) sets CDR1 to LNHDA and CDR2 to SQIVND. A remark on this clone: Its antigen remains undetermined. Per-base quality was not reported, and no clone a single base away is much larger than it.

Library prep was done by the immunoSEQ multiplex PCR assay. In TCRdb, the immuneACCESS table is reduced to in-frame sequences with V and J assigned. These tables do not hold every clone; where another copy was compared, an unresolved V gene accounts for under half, and the others remain unexplained. The sample includes about 32,000 clones, with roughly 89% observed a single time. The ten largest clones add up to about 3.9% of the sample. Rearrangement joined TRBV19 to TRBJ1-1; the D segment could be TRBD1, given 5 matching bases. This specimen was CD8+ T cells from peripheral blood mononuclear cells, taken in the second trimester of pregnancy. The TCR was taken from a female donor in good health, enrolled as a control in a pregnancy study. The CDR3: CACRVGNTEAFF. The sequenced DNA: TGTGCCTGCAGGGTTGGGAACACTGAAGCTTTCTTT.